These T cell receptor beta chains were read from a single sample in a study of T cell responses to AZD1222 COVID-19 vaccine. This table comes from immunoSEQ multiplex PCR, and its TCRdb copy is limited to in-frame clones, with some not included. In the table there are about 140,000 clones, 80% to 95% of which are singletons. The sample consisted of peripheral blood, taken on day 0 of AZD1222 vaccination. Every receptor here comes from an adult in good health. CDR3s include the opening cysteine and the closing phenylalanine or tryptophan. A D gene is named only where the DNA matches it firmly. The size entry is marked missing in some rows and otherwise reads once, few, many or a size class.

d_gene	abundance	v_gene	j_gene	CDR3aa	CDR3nt
-	-	TRBV7-9	TRBJ1-5	CASSWGGSNQPQHF	TGTGCCAGCAGCTGGGGGGGCAGCAATCAGCCCCAGCATTTT
-	once	TRBV2	TRBJ1-5	CASSVTGPNQPQHF	TGTGCCAGCAGTGTCACAGGGCCCAATCAGCCCCAGCATTTT
-	-	TRBV11-2	TRBJ2-2	CASRIGGYVNTGELFF	TGTGCCAGCAGGATCGGCGGGTACGTTAACACCGGGGAGCTGTTTTTT
-	-	TRBV30	TRBJ2-5	CAWSVQETQYF	TGTGCCTGGAGTGTACAGGAGACCCAGTACTTC
-	-	TRBV6-5	TRBJ2-2	CASSPVGWGTGELFF	TGTGCCAGCAGTCCCGTAGGTTGGGGCACCGGGGAGCTGTTTTTT
-	-	TRBV5-4	TRBJ1-2	CASSSTVDFYGYTF	TGTGCCAGCAGCTCGACCGTAGACTTCTATGGCTACACCTTC
-	-	TRBV5-1	TRBJ1-5	CASSPGDYNQPQHF	TGCGCCAGCAGCCCGGGAGACTACAATCAGCCCCAGCATTTT
-	-	TRBV7-3	TRBJ1-1	CASSSGSVAEAFF	TGTGCCAGCAGTTCCGGGTCAGTGGCTGAAGCTTTCTTT
TRBD1	-	TRBV28	TRBJ1-2	CASSFSDRGPGYTF	TGTGCCAGCAGTTTCTCGGACAGGGGGCCTGGCTACACCTTC
TRBD1	-	TRBV28	TRBJ1-4	CASSGDRGEEKLFF	TGTGCCAGCAGCGGTGACAGGGGCGAGGAAAAACTGTTTTTT
-	-	TRBV20-1	TRBJ2-7	CSASPLHEQYF	TGCAGTGCTAGCCCCCTCCACGAGCAGTACTTC
-	once	TRBV6-5	TRBJ1-2	CASSYSMEAALYGYTF	TGTGCCAGCAGTTACTCGATGGAGGCAGCTCTCTATGGCTACACCTTC
-	once	TRBV5-1	TRBJ2-7	CASSWLGVDLYEQYF	TGCGCCAGCAGCTGGCTCGGGGTGGACTTATACGAGCAGTACTTC
TRBD1	-	TRBV6-6	TRBJ1-1	CASSGQGSRTEAFF	TGTGCCAGCAGCGGACAGGGGTCTCGAACTGAAGCTTTCTTT
-	-	TRBV28	TRBJ1-1	CASSLTGTNTEAFF	TGTGCCAGCAGTTTAACCGGGACTAACACTGAAGCTTTCTTT